The sequence of this T cell receptor beta chain was determined in a study of regulatory T cells in long-lasting Graves disease. In the study overall: Graves' patients (newly diagnosed) had been on antithyroid drugs under 3 months.

The CDR3 length is 16 residues. The germline V gene encodes CDR1 MDHEN and CDR2 SYDVKM. The V end lost 6 bases, the J end lost 4 bases, and 19 bases lay between the germline ends. Building the TCR beta libraries relied on iRepertoire HTBI primers, and CDR3 regions underwent Arm-PCR. One entry per CDR3 protein results from TCRdb running MiXCR on the multiplex PCR reads. Here the sample spans roughly 320,000 distinct CDR3 sequences, roughly 17% being singletons. This clonotype was observed at least ten times. The time point here: newly diagnosed GD, antithyroid drugs for less than 3 months. Extracted PBMC RNA gave rise to the TCR library. These data were also reused for a study on T cells in Graves' hyperthyroidism and ophthalmopathy.

V usage is TRBV28 and J usage is TRBJ2-1, with D possibly being TRBD2 (6 bases). Sequencing used peripheral blood mononuclear cells (PBMCs), obtained at new diagnosis, from a patient treated with antithyroid drugs. The sequence was obtained from a man in his forties or fifties with Graves disease. Written as DNA, the CDR3 is TGTGCCAGCAGGGGCCCCGGGTCGGGGGATTACAATGAGCAGTTCTTC. This translates into CASRGPGSGDYNEQFF.